This T cell receptor (beta chain) was recovered during a study of T cell changes during pregnancy in multiple sclerosis. Measured with immunoSEQ multiplex PCR; TCRdb has only the in-frame clones, and not every one. Altogether about 67,000 clones are present, 80% to 95% being singletons, with the ten largest covering 2% to 2.5%. This clone was counted once. The sample consisted of peripheral blood, taken in the first trimester of pregnancy. The receptor comes from a female donor with multiple sclerosis, enrolled in a pregnancy study.

The CDR3 sequence is CASSLDRGQGEQYF. The CDR3 DNA reads as TGTGCCAGCAGTTTGGACAGGGGGCAAGGCGAGCAGTACTTC. The gene calls are TRBV7-9 and TRBJ2-7; 11 nucleotides line up with TRBD1. This CDR3 is built from 14 residues. The germline V gene encodes CDR1 SEHNR and CDR2 FQNEAQ (reference sequence). The junction had 7 bases not matched to a gene; V was cut back by 6 bases and J by 6 bases.